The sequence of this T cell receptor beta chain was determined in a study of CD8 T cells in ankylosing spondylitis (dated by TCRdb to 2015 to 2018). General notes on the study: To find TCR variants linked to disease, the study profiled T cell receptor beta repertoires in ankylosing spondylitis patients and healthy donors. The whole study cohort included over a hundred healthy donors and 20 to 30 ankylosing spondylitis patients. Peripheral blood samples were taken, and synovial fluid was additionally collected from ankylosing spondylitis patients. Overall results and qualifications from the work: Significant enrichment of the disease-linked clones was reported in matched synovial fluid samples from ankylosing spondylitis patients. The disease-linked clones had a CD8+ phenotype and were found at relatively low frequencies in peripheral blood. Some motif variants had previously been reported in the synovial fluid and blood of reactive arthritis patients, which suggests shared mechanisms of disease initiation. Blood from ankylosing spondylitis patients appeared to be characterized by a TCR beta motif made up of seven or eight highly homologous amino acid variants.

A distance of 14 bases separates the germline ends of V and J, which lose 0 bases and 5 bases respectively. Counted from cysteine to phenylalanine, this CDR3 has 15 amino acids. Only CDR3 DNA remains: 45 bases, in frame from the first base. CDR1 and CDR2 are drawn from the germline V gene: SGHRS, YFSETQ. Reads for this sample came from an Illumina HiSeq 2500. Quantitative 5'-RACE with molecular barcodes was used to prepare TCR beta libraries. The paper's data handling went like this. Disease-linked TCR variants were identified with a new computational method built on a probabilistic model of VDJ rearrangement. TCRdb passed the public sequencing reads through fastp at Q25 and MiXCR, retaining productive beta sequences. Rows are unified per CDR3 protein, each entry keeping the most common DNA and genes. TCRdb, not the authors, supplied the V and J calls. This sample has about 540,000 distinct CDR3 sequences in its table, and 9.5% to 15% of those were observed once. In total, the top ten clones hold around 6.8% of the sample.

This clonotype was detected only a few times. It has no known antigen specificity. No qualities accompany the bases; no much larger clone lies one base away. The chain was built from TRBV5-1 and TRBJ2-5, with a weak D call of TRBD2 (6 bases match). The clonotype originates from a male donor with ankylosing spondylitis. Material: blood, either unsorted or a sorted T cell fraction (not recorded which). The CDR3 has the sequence CASSLGGTEGETQYF. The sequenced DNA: TGCGCCAGCAGCTTGGGCGGGACTGAGGGGGAGACCCAGTACTTC.